Following are 5 T cell receptor beta chains from one sample sequenced in a study of blood T cell repertoires in COVID-19. The table came from immunoSEQ multiplex PCR; TCRdb's copy has only in-frame clones and leaves some out. The data show around 200,000 clones, roughly 85% seen once. Specimen: PBMCs or T cells enriched from blood (not recorded which). The origin of the receptors is a man in his forties or fifties who had recovered from COVID-19.

This sequence joins TRBV28 and TRBJ2-1, with 14 bases fitting TRBD2. Germline CDR1 MDHEN, CDR2 SYDVKM. V shed 5 bases, J shed 0 bases, and the junction held 9 bases outside the gene matches. The CDR3 extends over 19 amino acids. The CDR3 loop is CASSAASGLAGVSYNEQFF. For the CDR3, the DNA is TGTGCCAGCAGTGCTGCCTCGGGACTAGCGGGAGTCTCCTACAATGAGCAGTTCTTC. Complete variable domain (other parts from reference TRBV28 and TRBJ2-1): DVKVTQSSRYLVKRTGEKVFLECVQDMDHENMFWYRQDPGLGLRLIYFSYDVKMKEKGDIPEGYSVSREKKERFSLILESASTNQTSMYLCASSAASGLAGVSYNEQFFGPGTRLTVL.

This chain joins TRBV6-6 and TRBJ1-2; 8 positions match TRBD1. With 5 bases clipped from V and 7 bases from J, the junction kept 6 bases outside the gene matches. The germline V gene has CDR1 MNHNY and CDR2 SVGAGI (reference sequence). The CDR3 has 13 amino acids. CDR3 loop: CASSPRQGSGYTF. CDR3 bases: TGTGCCAGCAGTCCACGACAGGGGTCTGGCTACACCTTC.

V gene TRBV2 combines with J gene TRBJ1-1; 10 nucleotides match TRBD1. The germline V gene has CDR1 SNHLY and CDR2 FYNNEI. V dropped 10 bases and J dropped 11; count of bases not matched to a gene: 13. The CDR3 has 13 residues. The CDR3 nucleotides read TGTGCCATCACTTCCGGGACAGGGGATAGGGCTTTCTTT. Translated: CAITSGTGDRAFF.

The J gene is TRBJ2-7, the V gene TRBV30; the match to TRBD1 covers 8 bases. The CDR3 covers 16 residues. Germline lookup yields CDR1 GTSNPN and CDR2 SVGIG (reference sequence). V was clipped by 5 bases and J by 6 bases; unmatched bases: 18. Written as DNA, the CDR3 is TGTGCCTGGGGCCGAACATGGACAGGGAGATCAGCCGAGCAGTACTTC. Its translation is CAWGRTWTGRSAEQYF.

The V and J genes are TRBV7-6 and TRBJ1-1; D is perhaps TRBD1 (5 bases). Germline V gene data show CDR1 as SGHVS and CDR2 as FNYEAQ. This CDR3 has 14 amino acids. Trimming removed 5 bases from V and 1 base from J, with 11 bases in between. The CDR3 protein is CASSLGQANTEAFF. The CDR3 DNA follows: TGTGCCAGCAGCCTTGGACAAGCGAACACTGAAGCTTTCTTT.